Presented here are 3 T cell receptor beta chains from one specimen sequenced in a study of cytomegalovirus exposure and HLA in healthy donors. The PCR employed 60 Vbeta primers together with 13 Jbeta primers. Assay: immunoSEQ multiplex PCR; the TCRdb copy retains only in-frame clones and omits some. The table has tens of thousands of clones, approximately 68% seen once. Material: PBMCs. These receptors came from a woman between 50 and 59 years old in good health and CMV-seropositive.

The chain carries TRBV10-1 and TRBJ1-1; 9 bases match TRBD1. The ends lost 3 bases at V and 12 bases at J; junction bases unmatched: 14. This CDR3 is 15 amino acids long. Per germline, CDR1 WNHNN and CDR2 SYGVQD (reference sequence). For the CDR3, the DNA is TGCGCCAGCAGTGATGATACAGGGGGCGTAATGGAAACTTTCTTT. This translates into CASSDDTGGVMETFF.

The rearrangement joins TRBV9 to TRBJ2-1; 9 bases match TRBD2. CDR3 size: 15 residues. Germline V gene lookup returns CDR1 SGDLS and CDR2 YYNGEE. V lost 1 base, J lost 9 bases, and 8 bases stayed unmatched. The CDR3 loop reads CASSVRAGGQLEQFF. CDR3 bases: TGTGCCAGCAGCGTAAGGGCGGGGGGGCAACTTGAGCAGTTCTTC.

The chain combines TRBV28 with TRBJ1-4; 8 positions match TRBD1. J lost 8 bases, V lost 6 bases, and 5 bases had no gene match. Germline V lookup: CDR1 MDHEN, CDR2 SYDVKM. The CDR3 length is 13 residues. For the CDR3, the DNA is TGTGCCAGCAGGGACAGGGCTGGAGAAAAACTGTTTTTT. Its translation is CASRDRAGEKLFF.